Each of the 16 T cell receptor beta chains below was sequenced from the same sample in a study of shared clonotypes between healthy human individuals. Sequencing was performed with immunoSEQ multiplex PCR; in TCRdb, only in-frame clones are kept and a portion is missing. Of approximately 1.4 million clones in the sample, 95% to 99% are singletons; the top ten hold roughly 0.4%. Material: naive CD4+ T cells sorted from blood. Noted subset: CD45RA+ positively selected. These receptors all stem from a young man in good health.

A single count supports this clone. Written as DNA, the CDR3 is TGTGCCGGAAAGAGGGACGTATCCGGGACTAGACGCGCAGATACGCAGTATTTT. This gives the protein CAGKRDVSGTRRADTQYF. The chain links TRBV9 to TRBJ2-3, with TRBD2 matching 8 bases. Germline values: CDR1 SGDLS, CDR2 YYNGEE. V lost 10 bases, J lost 4 bases, and 23 bases stayed unmatched. This CDR3 region has 18 residues.

The rearrangement links TRBV5-5 to TRBJ2-1, with TRBD1 matching over 8 bases. This CDR3 is built from 13 residues. CDR1 and CDR2 (germline): SGHKS, YYEKEE (reference sequence). V lost 1 base, J lost 15 bases, and 9 bases stayed unmatched. DNA of the CDR3: TGTGCCAGCAGCTTGTTATCCCGGGACAGGTTGTTCTTC. Amino acid sequence: CASSLLSRDRLFF.

CDR3 residues: CASSLDSLLASYNEQFF. DNA of the CDR3: TGTGCCAGCAGCTTAGATAGCCTGTTGGCCTCCTACAATGAGCAGTTCTTC. The chain recombines TRBV11-2 with TRBJ2-1; no reliable D call. This CDR3 is built from 17 residues. The germline CDR1 and CDR2 sequences are SGHAT and FQNNGV. V lost 0 bases and J 0 bases, leaving 12 bases between the germline ends.

The genes are TRBV28 and TRBJ2-5; weak D call: TRBD1 (5 bases). The CDR3 runs 13 residues. Germline V gene data show CDR1 as MDHEN and CDR2 as SYDVKM. Trimming shortened V by 2 bases and J by 6 bases, and 10 bases separated the two germline ends. Here the CDR3 DNA reads TGTGCCAGCAGTTTAGCACGGACAAAGACCCAGTACTTC. This encodes CASSLARTKTQYF. The entire variable domain, with the rest obtained from reference TRBV28 and TRBJ2-5, is as follows: DVKVTQSSRYLVKRTGEKVFLECVQDMDHENMFWYRQDPGLGLRLIYFSYDVKMKEKGDIPEGYSVSREKKERFSLILESASTNQTSMYLCASSLARTKTQYFGPGTRLLVL.

The genes are TRBV11-2 and TRBJ2-7; 9 nucleotides agree with TRBD2. V was clipped by 1 base and J by 6 bases; unmatched bases: 7. This CDR3 has 15 residues. Germline assignment: CDR1 SGHAT and CDR2 FQNNGV. The CDR3 region has the DNA TGTGCCAGCAGCTTAGTAAGAACTAGCGGGCCCGAGCAGTACTTC. Protein product: CASSLVRTSGPEQYF.

This rearrangement joins TRBV7-9 to TRBJ2-7; TRBD2 matches 12 bases. Germline values: CDR1 SEHNR, CDR2 FQNEAQ (reference sequence). CDR3 size: 17 residues. J was trimmed by 0 bases and V by 1 base; bases with no gene match: 4. CDR3 bases: TGTGCCAGCAGCTTAGGAGGACTAGCGGGAAGCTCCTACGAGCAGTACTTC. It is translated as CASSLGGLAGSSYEQYF.

The chain couples TRBV5-6 to TRBJ2-1, with D possibly being TRBD2 (5 bases). Germline V CDR1 and CDR2: SGHDT, YYEEEE. Trimming stripped 2 bases from V and 5 bases from J, with 23 bases between. The CDR3 extends over 18 amino acids. CDR3 region: CASSFFLRSGLGDNEQFF. CDR3 coding DNA: TGTGCCAGCAGCTTCTTCCTAAGAAGCGGACTTGGTGACAATGAGCAGTTCTTC.

This clone has only one observation. The gene calls are TRBV7-2 and TRBJ2-7; 15 bases agree with TRBD2. This CDR3 region has 19 residues. Germline lookup yields CDR1 SGHTA and CDR2 FQGNSA. V shed 3 bases and J 0 bases; nucleotides not matched to a gene: 9. CDR3 residues: CASSLGPGLAGGLSYEQYF. CDR3 nucleotide sequence: TGTGCCAGCAGCTTGGGACCGGGACTAGCGGGAGGCCTCTCCTACGAGCAGTACTTC.

The chain recombines TRBV11-1 with TRBJ2-1; D is ambiguous. From germline, CDR1 is SGHAT and CDR2 FQDESV (reference sequence). The CDR3 length is 13 residues. V was clipped by 3 bases and J by 8 bases, with 11 bases between them. The CDR3 DNA reads as TGTGCCAGCAGCTTCGGAGTAGTCGATGAGCAGTTCTTC. Amino acid sequence: CASSFGVVDEQFF.

The V and J genes are TRBV5-1 and TRBJ2-2; D unresolved. Germline V CDR1 and CDR2: SGHRS, YFSETQ. The CDR3 spans 13 residues. The V end lost 3 bases, the J end lost 7 bases, and 10 bases lay between the germline ends. DNA of the CDR3: TGCGCCAGCAGCTCGACCCCTTACGGGGAGCTGTTTTTT. Residues: CASSSTPYGELFF.

The table lists this clone with a count of one. The chain is built from TRBV11-2 and TRBJ1-1, with D unresolved. The CDR3 runs 11 residues. Germline assignment: CDR1 SGHAT and CDR2 FQNNGV. V lost 6 bases and J 1 base, leaving 3 bases between the germline ends. CDR3 DNA sequence: TGTGCCAGCAGGGGGAACACTGAAGCTTTCTTT. Amino acids: CASRGNTEAFF.

The chain has TRBV18 and TRBJ2-2; 11 bases are shared with TRBD1. The V gene end was trimmed by 3 bases and the J gene end by 6 bases; junction bases not matched to a gene: 9. Per germline, CDR1 KGHSH and CDR2 LQKENI. This CDR3 spans 17 amino acids. The CDR3 protein is CASSPIGQGARSGELFF. The CDR3, as DNA: TGTGCCAGCTCACCTATCGGACAGGGGGCTCGTTCCGGGGAGCTGTTTTTT.

Turning to this clone: Other DNA sequences from this sample encode an identical CDR3 as well. The chain has TRBV9 and TRBJ2-3; D is unresolved. Trimming took off 0 bases at V and 1 base at J, with 9 bases between the two ends. Germline CDR1 reads SGDLS; CDR2 reads YYNGEE. The CDR3 sequence is 15 residues long. The CDR3 reads CASSVVLGGTDTQYF. CDR3 DNA: TGTGCCAGCAGCGTAGTACTCGGAGGCACAGATACGCAGTATTTT.

J is TRBJ2-2 and V is TRBV15; D gene uncertain. The V end was cut by 0 bases, the J end by 4 bases, with 9 bases between. Germline assignment: CDR1 LNHNV and CDR2 YYDKDF (reference sequence). This CDR3 has 15 residues. The CDR3 spells CATSRDGDPTGELFF. Here the CDR3 DNA reads TGTGCCACCAGCAGAGATGGAGACCCCACCGGGGAGCTGTTTTTT.

This clone was observed once. The genes are TRBV7-7 and TRBJ1-1; D is ambiguous. In germline, CDR1 is SSHAT, CDR2 FNYEAQ (reference sequence). This CDR3 contains 16 residues. V dropped 2 bases and J dropped 0 bases, with 13 bases sitting between them. The CDR3 nucleotides read TGTGCCAGCAGCTTATTGGAGATGGGGATGAACACTGAAGCTTTCTTT. It codes for CASSLLEMGMNTEAFF.

This clone was detected once. The chain recombines TRBV5-4 with TRBJ1-3; possibly TRBD1 for D (5 bases). In germline, CDR1 is SGHNT, CDR2 YYREEE (reference sequence). The CDR3 covers 14 residues. Trimming removed 4 bases from V and 3 bases from J, with 11 bases in between. CDR3 region: CASSKQGNGNTIYF. The CDR3 DNA reads TGTGCCAGCAGCAAGCAGGGTAATGGAAACACCATATATTTT.